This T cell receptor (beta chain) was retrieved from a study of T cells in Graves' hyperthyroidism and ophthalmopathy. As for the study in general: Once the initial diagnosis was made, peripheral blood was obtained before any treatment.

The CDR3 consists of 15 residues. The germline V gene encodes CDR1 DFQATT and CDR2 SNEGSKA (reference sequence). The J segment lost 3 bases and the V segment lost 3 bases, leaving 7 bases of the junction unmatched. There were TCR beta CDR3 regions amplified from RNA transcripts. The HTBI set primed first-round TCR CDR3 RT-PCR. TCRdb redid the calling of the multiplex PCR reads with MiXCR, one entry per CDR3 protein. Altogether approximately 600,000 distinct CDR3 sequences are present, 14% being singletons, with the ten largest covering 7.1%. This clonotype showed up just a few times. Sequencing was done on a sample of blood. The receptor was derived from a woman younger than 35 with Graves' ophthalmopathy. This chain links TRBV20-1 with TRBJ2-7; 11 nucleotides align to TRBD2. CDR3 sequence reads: CSASDSGRAGYEQYF. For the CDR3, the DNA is TGCAGTGCTAGCGATAGCGGGAGGGCCGGCTACGAGCAGTACTTC.